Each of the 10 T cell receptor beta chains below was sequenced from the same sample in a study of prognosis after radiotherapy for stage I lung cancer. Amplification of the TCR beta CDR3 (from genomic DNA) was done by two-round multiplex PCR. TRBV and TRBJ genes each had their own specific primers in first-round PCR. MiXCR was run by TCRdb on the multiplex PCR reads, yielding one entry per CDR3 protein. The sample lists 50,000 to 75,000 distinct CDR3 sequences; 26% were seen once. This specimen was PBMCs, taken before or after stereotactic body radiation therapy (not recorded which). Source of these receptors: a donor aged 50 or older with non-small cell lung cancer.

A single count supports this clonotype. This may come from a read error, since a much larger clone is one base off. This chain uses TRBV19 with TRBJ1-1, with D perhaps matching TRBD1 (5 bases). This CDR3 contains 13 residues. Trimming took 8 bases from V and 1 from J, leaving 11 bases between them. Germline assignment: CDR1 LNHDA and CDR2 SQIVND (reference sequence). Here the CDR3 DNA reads TGTGCCAGTGCGGTGGGGGGGAACACTGAAGCTTTCTTT. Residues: CASAVGGNTEAFF.

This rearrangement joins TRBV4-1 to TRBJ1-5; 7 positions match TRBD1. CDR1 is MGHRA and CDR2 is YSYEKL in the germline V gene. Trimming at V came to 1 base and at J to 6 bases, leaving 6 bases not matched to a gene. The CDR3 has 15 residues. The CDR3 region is CASSQGWGQRQPQHF. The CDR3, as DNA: TGCGCCAGCAGCCAAGGCTGGGGACAGCGTCAGCCCCAGCATTTT.

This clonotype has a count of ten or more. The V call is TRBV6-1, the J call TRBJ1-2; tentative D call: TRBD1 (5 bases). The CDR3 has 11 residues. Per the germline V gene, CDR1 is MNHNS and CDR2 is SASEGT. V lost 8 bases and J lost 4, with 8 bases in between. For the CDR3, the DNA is TGTGCCAGCGACGGGGGCTATGGCTACACCTTC. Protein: CASDGGYGYTF.

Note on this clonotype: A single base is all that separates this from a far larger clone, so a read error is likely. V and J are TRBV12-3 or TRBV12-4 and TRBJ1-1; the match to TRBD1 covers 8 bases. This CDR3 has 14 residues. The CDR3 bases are TGTCCCAGCAGTCGGACAGGGAGGCCCACTGAAGCCTTCTTT. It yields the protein CPSSRTGRPTEAFF.

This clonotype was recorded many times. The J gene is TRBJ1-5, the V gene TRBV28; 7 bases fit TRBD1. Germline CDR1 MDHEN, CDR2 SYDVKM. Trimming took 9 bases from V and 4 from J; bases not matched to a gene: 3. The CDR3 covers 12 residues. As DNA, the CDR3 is TGTGCCAGTCGACAGGGTAATCAGCCCCAGCATTTT. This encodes CASRQGNQPQHF.

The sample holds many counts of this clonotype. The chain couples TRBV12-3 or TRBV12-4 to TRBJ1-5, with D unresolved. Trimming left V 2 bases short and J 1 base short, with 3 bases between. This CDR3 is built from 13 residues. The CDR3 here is CASSLLSNQPQHF. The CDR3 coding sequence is TGTGCCAGCAGTTTACTAAGCAATCAGCCCCAGCATTTT.

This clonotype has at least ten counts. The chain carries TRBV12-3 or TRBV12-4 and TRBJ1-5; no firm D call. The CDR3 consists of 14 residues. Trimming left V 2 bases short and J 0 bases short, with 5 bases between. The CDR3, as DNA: TGTGCCAGCAGTTTATGGGATAGCAATCAGCCCCAGCATTTT. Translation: CASSLWDSNQPQHF.

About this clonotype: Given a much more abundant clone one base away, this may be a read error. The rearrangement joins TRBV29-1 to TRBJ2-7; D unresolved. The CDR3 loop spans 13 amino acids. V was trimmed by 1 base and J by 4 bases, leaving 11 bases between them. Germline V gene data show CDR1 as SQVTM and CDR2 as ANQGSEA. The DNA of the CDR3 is TGCAGCGTTGAAGGAACAGTGATGTACGAGCAGTACTTC. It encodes CSVEGTVMYEQYF.

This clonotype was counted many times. The CDR3 spells CATSDFSGSGELFF. In nucleotides, the CDR3 is TGTGCCACCAGTGATTTCAGCGGTTCCGGGGAGCTGTTTTTT. The V and J genes are TRBV24-1 and TRBJ2-2; possible D gene TRBD2, 5 bases. The V gene lost 1 base and the J gene lost 6 bases, with 8 bases spanning the gap. The CDR3 covers 14 residues. Germline CDR1 reads KGHDR; CDR2 reads SFDVKD.

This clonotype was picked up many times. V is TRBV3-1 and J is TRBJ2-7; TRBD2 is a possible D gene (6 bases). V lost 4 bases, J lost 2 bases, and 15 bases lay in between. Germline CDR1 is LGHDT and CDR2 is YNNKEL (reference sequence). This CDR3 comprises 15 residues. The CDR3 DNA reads TGTGCCAGCAGCCCCAGTGCGGACTACCCCTACGAGCAGTACTTC. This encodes CASSPSADYPYEQYF.